This paragraph covers one T cell receptor (beta chain) sequence. This clone occurred a few times. There is no known antigen for this receptor. There are no base qualities to consult, and no much larger clone falls within one base. At the DNA level, this CDR3 is encoded by other sequences in the same sample as well. Each donor gave one peripheral blood draw, roughly 120 mL on average, collected into heparinised tubes. A BD FACSAria II and a panel including CD45RO, CCR7, CD25, CD127, CD95 and CD27 were used to sort naive, central memory, regulatory and stem cell-like memory CD4+ T cells. Purity was above 95% for every sorted population. PBMCs were separated immediately by Lymphoprep density gradient centrifugation and were stained directly, without being cultured. Samples were stained and sorted in pairs, with one healthy donor and one patient per experiment, so that batch effects were minimized. All of the isolated RNA was reverse transcribed with the High Capacity cDNA Reverse Transcription Kit, so expressed TCRB transcripts were sequenced. Deep immunoSEQ sequencing was applied to naive, central memory and regulatory T cell samples, giving an average of roughly 3.5 million total reads per sample. Sorted cells were lysed in RLT buffer, and RNA was extracted using DNase-treated RNeasy Micro or Mini kits according to cell number. Each cell subset was processed separately to prevent cross-contamination, with patient and healthy donor samples processed together. Using the immunoSEQ multiplex PCR, TCRB sequences were amplified from cDNA into 87-bp fragments spanning the CDR3 region. Sequencing of the amplicons was performed on the Illumina HiSeq platform. As for the authors' bioinformatics: Synthetic template baselines were used to correct PCR bias computationally, reads within Hamming distance 2 were collapsed together, and singletons that could not be merged were discarded. Reads were aligned against IMGT so that V, D and J genes, CDR3 length and insertions or deletions at six rearrangement sites could be assigned. Within each subset, clonotype counts were normalized to sorted cell number, after which true diversity and Gini coefficients were computed with the tcR R package. Repertoire sharing was quantified using the overlap coefficient calculated on TCRB nucleotide sequences. Out-of-frame TCRB sequences from naive cells were analyzed to stand in for the pre-selection repertoire. Here the immuneACCESS table is served through TCRdb, limited to in-frame sequences with V and J called. Missing clones are a known gap in these copies; in checked studies unresolved V genes cover under half, and the rest lacks a known reason. That table supplies the V and J calls and clone size; D and trimming were determined from the DNA. The sample includes under 300,000 clones, with approximately 20% observed a single time. The ten largest clones capture more than 0.025% of the sample.

This sample was included in a study of beta chain features in type 1 diabetes (dated by TCRdb to 2017 to 2018). At the level of the whole study: No differences in mean age, gender distribution, total cell number or subset yield were found between patients and healthy donors. A total of roughly 100 million sorted cells were examined across all samples, and the number of cells per subset was strongly correlated with RNA yield. The study compared the TCRB repertoires of sorted circulating CD4+ T cell subsets in recently diagnosed type 1 diabetes patients with those in matched healthy donors. Naive and central memory subsets were obtained from all 28 donors, but regulatory and stem cell-like memory subsets were isolated from only 8 patients and about 8 healthy donors.

The study at large found these results: At VDJ recombination sites, patients with type 1 diabetes made fewer insertions and deleted more nucleotides, a pattern implying thymic rearrangement abnormalities. Naive, central memory and regulatory TCRB repertoires appeared more similar among patients than among healthy donors. Because cDNA was sequenced instead of genomic DNA, activated cells with high expression could be over-represented, although the groups did not differ in activation or CD3 levels. PCR may preferentially amplify shorter templates, but because patient and control samples were amplified and corrected together, any resulting skew would affect both groups equally. In all four CD4+ subsets, TCRB CDR3 length was moderately but significantly shorter in type 1 diabetes patients. Because the HLA sub-analyses included only small numbers of individuals, any influence of HLA type on TCRB rearrangement was left unresolved.

CDR1 SEHNR and CDR2 FQNEAQ were looked up in the germline V gene (reference sequence). V sheds 5 bases and J sheds 1 base, leaving 5 bases between their ends. The CDR3 spans 12 residues, from the cysteine through the phenylalanine. Only CDR3 DNA is held: 36 bases, read in frame from base 1. In this chain, TRBV7-9 is recombined with TRBJ1-1; TRBD1 might be the D gene, on 5 matching bases. The sequence was collected from a woman in her thirties or forties with type 1 diabetes. The source material was naive CD4+ T cells from blood. The cell subset or site label, as the study defines it: true naive CD4+ T cells. The CDR3 protein is CASSRGNTEAFF. Here is the DNA: TGTGCCAGCAGCAGGGGGAACACTGAAGCTTTCTTT.